One T cell receptor beta chain is described in this entry. It lacks a known antigen. The input lacks base qualities; no much larger clone sits a single base away. The immunoSEQ hsTCRB v3.0 assay was used at survey level resolution to sequence the TRB variable region. TRB sequencing targeted a depth of roughly 35,000-55,000 T-cell genomes per sample. TRB libraries were pooled and sequenced on an Illumina MiSeq using a v3 150-cycle kit. The study's processing was this. Repertoire analysis ran in R within a reproducible Nextflow workflow covering QC, data transformation and analysis. LymphoSeq2, an R package for AIRR-Seq data exploration, was used to implement custom analyses. Several samples that yielded fewer than 5000 total TRB sequences were excluded, so that 188 HIV repertoires were analyzed. Among the 190 or so HIV repertoires that were kept, approximately 61 were collected before ART initiation and about 130 were collected after ART initiation. Repertoires were downsampled to 5000 TRB nucleotide sequences, with summary statistics averaged over 100 downsampling iterations. The analysis kept only TRB sequences whose CDR3 regions were at least seven amino acids long. Diversity was measured with a Shannon entropy-derived clonality score and the Gini coefficient. In the repertoire networks, any two of the top 5000 CDR3 amino acid sequences were connected whenever the two sequences differed by an edit distance of one. GLIPH2 predicted antigen specificity groups and MHC restriction for TRB CDR3 amino acid sequences. To flag known CMV, EBV, HIV or tissue antigen associations, CDR3 amino acid sequences were matched against VDJdb and McPAS-TCR. Pre-ART, post-ART and control groups were compared with Wilcoxon signed-rank tests and Holm-Bonferroni correction. Sourced from immuneACCESS, this table was stored by TCRdb with only in-frame sequences that have V and J called. A share of the clones is absent; for the studies checked, an unresolved V gene accounts for under half, and the remainder has no known explanation. The V and J calls and clone size are taken from that table; D and trimming were inferred from the DNA. The sample table records about 20,000 clones; roughly 80% of these occur just once. Roughly 18% of the sample is held by the ten biggest clonotypes.

The CDR3 spans 15 residues, from the cysteine through the phenylalanine. Just the 45-base CDR3 DNA is kept, in frame starting at base 1. Looking up the germline V gene yields CDR1 KGHSH and CDR2 LQKENI. Relative to germline, V is 0 bases shorter and J is 2 bases shorter, with 11 bases between their ends. The sample originates from a study of long-term antiretroviral therapy in people with HIV (dated by TCRdb to 2021 to 2024). Describing the broader study: Collection of the earliest samples took place about a decade ahead of the 2015 WHO recommendation for immediate ART, at a time when ART was typically delayed until CD4 counts fell. A retrospective serial study tested whether ART initiation and durable HIV suppression were associated with changes in peripheral blood TRB repertoire composition and diversity. The cohort contributed about 200 cryopreserved PBMC samples from around 33 adults with confirmed HIV infection, collected serially over a mean of approximately six years (range 1-12). Among the roughly 30 participants with HIV, more than ten were female. No cross-contamination during QIAcube processing was seen in test extractions of a monoclonal T-cell line run alongside around 30 polyclonal samples. On the study overall, not on this receptor specifically: Expanded TRB clones identified before ART initiation dominated the repertoire across all time points, though the dominance fluctuated and decreased in many PLHIV after ART. Starting ART was linked to a significant rise in TRB diversity, yet even after long-term ART the diversity remained significantly lower than in transplant donor controls. Narrower CDR3 length ranges were observed in HIV repertoires than in controls, and an antigen-experienced repertoire with only a slight naive shift after ART was suggested by the network structure. Since PBMC availability was limited, sequencing covered only the TCR beta chain, with no alpha chain pairing. Inferences about post-ART repertoire changes were limited because no data were available on ART adherence, viral resistance or therapy changes. Unsorted PBMC were profiled instead of sorted CD4+ and CD8+ T cells because pre-ART samples had limited cell numbers. The samples span the years 2004 to 2017, and the ART regimens used at that time may not be as effective as current regimens.

Inclusion was restricted to participants for whom at least one PBMC sample before ART initiation and at least two post-ART samples were available. Every participant with HIV received treatment in the United States of America. Before DNA extraction, cryopreserved samples of about 0.95-11 million PBMC were thawed and washed. At the time of the earliest PBMC sample, participants with HIV were aged between 23 and 54 years. Per participant, PBMC samples came from 1-4 timepoints prior to ART initiation and 2-8 timepoints following ART initiation, for a median of 7 samples. Serial HIV viral load, CD4+ T-cell count, ART history and demographic data were obtained for every participant. Genomic DNA was extracted from unsorted PBMC with a Qiagen kit on a QIAcube, with processing performed in batches of 12 samples.

Recombination connected TRBV18 to TRBJ2-7; no confident D gene assignment can be made. This TCR came from a woman between 18 and 29 years old with HIV. The sample consisted of unsorted PBMCs, taken 0.6 years after starting antiretroviral therapy. The DNA sequence is as follows: TGTGCCAGCTCACCACCAGGCAGTCAGGCCTACGAGCAGTACTTC. Its protein product is CASSPPGSQAYEQYF.